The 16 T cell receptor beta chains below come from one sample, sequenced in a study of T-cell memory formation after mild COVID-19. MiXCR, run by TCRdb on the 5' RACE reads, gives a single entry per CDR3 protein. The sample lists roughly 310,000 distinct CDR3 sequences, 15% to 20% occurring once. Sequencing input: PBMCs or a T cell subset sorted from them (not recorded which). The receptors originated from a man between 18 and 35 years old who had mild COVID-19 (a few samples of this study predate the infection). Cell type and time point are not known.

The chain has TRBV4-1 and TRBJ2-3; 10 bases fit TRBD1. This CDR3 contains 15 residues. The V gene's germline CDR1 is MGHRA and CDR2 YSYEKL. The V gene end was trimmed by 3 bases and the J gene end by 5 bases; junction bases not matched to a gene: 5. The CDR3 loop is CASSQMDRGGDTQYF. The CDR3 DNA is TGCGCCAGCAGCCAGATGGACAGGGGGGGAGATACGCAGTATTTT.

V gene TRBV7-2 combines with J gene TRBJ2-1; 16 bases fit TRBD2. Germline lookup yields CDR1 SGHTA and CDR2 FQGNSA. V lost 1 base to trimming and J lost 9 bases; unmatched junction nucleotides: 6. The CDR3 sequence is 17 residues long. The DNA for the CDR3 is TGTGCCAGCAGCTTAGTCGGGACTAGCGGGGGGGCCGGTGAGCAGTTCTTC. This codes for CASSLVGTSGGAGEQFF.

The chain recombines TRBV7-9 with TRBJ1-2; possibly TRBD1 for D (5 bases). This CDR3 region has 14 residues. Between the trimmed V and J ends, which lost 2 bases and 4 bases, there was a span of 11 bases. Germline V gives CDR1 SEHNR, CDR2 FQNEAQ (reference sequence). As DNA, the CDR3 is TGTGCCAGCAGCTTATTGGGGGATGGCTATGGCTACACCTTC. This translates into CASSLLGDGYGYTF.

CDR3 DNA: TGCAGCGTGTGGGGACTAGCGGGCCCCCCGGGGGAGCAGTACTTC. Translated: CSVWGLAGPPGEQYF. The J gene is TRBJ2-7, the V gene TRBV29-1, with 12 bases lining up with TRBD2. J gave up 7 bases and V 6 bases, and 13 bases lay outside the gene matches. The length of the CDR3 is 15 residues. In germline, CDR1 is SQVTM, CDR2 ANQGSEA.

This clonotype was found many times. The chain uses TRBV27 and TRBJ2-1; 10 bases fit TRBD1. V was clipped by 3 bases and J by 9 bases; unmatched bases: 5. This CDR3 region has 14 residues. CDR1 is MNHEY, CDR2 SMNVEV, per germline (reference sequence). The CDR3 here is CASSFRTGGGEQFF. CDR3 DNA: TGTGCCAGCAGTTTTCGGACAGGGGGGGGTGAGCAGTTCTTC.

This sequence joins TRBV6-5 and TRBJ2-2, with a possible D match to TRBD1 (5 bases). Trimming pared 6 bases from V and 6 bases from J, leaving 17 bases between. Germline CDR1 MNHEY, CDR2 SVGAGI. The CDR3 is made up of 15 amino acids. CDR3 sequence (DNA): TGTGCCAGCAGCCGCCCGACCACAGGTTCCGGGGAGCTGTTTTTT. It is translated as CASSRPTTGSGELFF.

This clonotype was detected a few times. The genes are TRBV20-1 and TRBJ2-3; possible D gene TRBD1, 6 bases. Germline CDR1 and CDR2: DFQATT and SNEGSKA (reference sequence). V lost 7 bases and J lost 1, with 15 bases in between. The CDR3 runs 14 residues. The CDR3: CSVDDPGGTDTQYF. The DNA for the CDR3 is TGCAGTGTTGACGACCCAGGGGGCACAGATACGCAGTATTTT.

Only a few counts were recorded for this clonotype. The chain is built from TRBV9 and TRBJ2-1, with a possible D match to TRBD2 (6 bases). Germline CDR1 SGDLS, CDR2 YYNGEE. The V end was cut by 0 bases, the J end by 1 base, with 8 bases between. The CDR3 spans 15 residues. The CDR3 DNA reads TGTGCCAGCAGCGTAGTCGGGGGTTCCTACAATGAGCAGTTCTTC. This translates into CASSVVGGSYNEQFF.

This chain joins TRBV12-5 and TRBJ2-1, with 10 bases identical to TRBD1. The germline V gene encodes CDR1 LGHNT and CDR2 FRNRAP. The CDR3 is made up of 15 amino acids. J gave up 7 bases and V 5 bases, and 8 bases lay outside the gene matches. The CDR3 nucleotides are TGTGCTAGTGGTACCCGGGACAGGGGAATTAATGAGCAGTTCTTC. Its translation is CASGTRDRGINEQFF.

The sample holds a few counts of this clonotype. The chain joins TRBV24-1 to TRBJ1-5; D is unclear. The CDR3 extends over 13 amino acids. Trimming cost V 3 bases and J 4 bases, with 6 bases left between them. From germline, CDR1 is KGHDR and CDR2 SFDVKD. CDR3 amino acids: CATSDTTNQPQHF. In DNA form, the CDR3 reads TGTGCCACCAGTGATACTACAAATCAGCCCCAGCATTTT.

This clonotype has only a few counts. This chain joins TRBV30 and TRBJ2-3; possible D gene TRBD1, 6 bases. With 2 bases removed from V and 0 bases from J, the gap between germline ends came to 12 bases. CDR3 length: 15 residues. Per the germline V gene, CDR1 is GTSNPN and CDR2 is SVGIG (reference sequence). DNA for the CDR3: TGTGCCTGGAGTATAGGACAGACTAGCACAGATACGCAGTATTTT. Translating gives CAWSIGQTSTDTQYF. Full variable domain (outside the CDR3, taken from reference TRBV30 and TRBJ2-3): SQTIHQWPATLVQPVGSPLSLECTVEGTSNPNLYWYRQAAGRGLQLLFYSVGIGQISSEVPQNLSASRPQDRQFILSSKKLLLSDSGFYLCAWSIGQTSTDTQYFGPGTRLTVL.

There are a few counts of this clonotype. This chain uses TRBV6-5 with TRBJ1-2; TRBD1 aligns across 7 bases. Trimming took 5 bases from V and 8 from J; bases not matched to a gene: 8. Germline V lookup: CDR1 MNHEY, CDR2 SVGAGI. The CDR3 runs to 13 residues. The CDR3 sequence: CASSPKGGRGYTF. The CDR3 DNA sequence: TGTGCCAGCAGTCCCAAAGGGGGCCGGGGCTACACCTTC.

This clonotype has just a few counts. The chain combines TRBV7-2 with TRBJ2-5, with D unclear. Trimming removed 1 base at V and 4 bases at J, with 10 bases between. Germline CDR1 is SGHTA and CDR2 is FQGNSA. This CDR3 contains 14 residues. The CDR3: CASSLELHGETQYF. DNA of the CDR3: TGTGCCAGCAGCTTAGAGTTGCATGGAGAGACCCAGTACTTC.

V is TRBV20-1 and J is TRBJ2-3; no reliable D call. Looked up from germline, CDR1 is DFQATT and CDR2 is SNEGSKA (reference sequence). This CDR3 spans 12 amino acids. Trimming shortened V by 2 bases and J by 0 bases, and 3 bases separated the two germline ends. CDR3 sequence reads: CSARRSTDTQYF. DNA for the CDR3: TGCAGTGCTAGACGTAGCACAGATACGCAGTATTTT.

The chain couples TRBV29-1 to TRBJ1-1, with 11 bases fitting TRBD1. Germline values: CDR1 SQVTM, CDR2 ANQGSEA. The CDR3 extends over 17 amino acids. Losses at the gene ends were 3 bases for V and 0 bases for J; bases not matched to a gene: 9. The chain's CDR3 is CSVEGQGGRTVNTEAFF. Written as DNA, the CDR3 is TGCAGCGTTGAGGGACAGGGGGGGAGGACCGTGAACACTGAAGCTTTCTTT.

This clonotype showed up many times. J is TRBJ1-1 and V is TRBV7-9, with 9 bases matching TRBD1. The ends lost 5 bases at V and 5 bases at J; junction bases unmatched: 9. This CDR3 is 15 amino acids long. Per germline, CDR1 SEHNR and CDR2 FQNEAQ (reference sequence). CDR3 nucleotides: TGTGCCAGCAGCCCCGTACGGGACAGGGCAACTGAAGCTTTCTTT. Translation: CASSPVRDRATEAFF.